Listed below are T cell receptor beta chains from one sample, sequenced in a study of PD-L1 blockade in urothelial cancer. Some clones are missing from TCRdb's copy, which holds only in-frame ones; the method was immunoSEQ multiplex PCR. The sample yields 50,000 to 70,000 clones, approximately 80% seen once. Sequenced here: PBMCs, sampled around atezolizumab (anti-PD-L1) treatment. The receptors shown here come from an older man with urothelial cancer. CDR3s include the opening cysteine and the closing phenylalanine or tryptophan. D genes are given only for firm matches. Rows may omit the clone size; those that give it use once, few, many or a size class.

clone_size	v_call	d_call	j_call	cdr3_length	cdr3_nt	cdr3_aa
once	TRBV5-4	TRBD1	TRBJ1-2	14	TGTGCCAGCAGCTTGGACAGGGGTTCATATGGCTACACCTTC	CASSLDRGSYGYTF
few	TRBV2	TRBD1	TRBJ1-2	14	TGTGCCAGCAGCCCCCAGGGGGCCGGCTATGGCTACACCTTC	CASSPQGAGYGYTF
few	TRBV19	-	TRBJ2-5	13	TGTGCCAGTAGTATAAGCGGTGGGGAGACCCAGTACTTC	CASSISGGETQYF
-	TRBV5-8	-	TRBJ2-7	13	TGTGCCAGCAGCTTGCGGGGGACCTACGAGCAGTACTTC	CASSLRGTYEQYF
-	TRBV19	TRBD1	TRBJ2-1	16	TGTGCCAGTAGTACCCTCCCGGGACAGGAAGACAATGAGCAGTTCTTC	CASSTLPGQEDNEQFF
-	TRBV11-2	-	TRBJ2-3	13	TGTGCCAGCAGGGGAGGTTGGACAGATACGCAGTATTTT	CASRGGWTDTQYF
-	TRBV11-2	-	TRBJ1-1	13	TGTGCCAGCAGGGCCAGGGCGAACACTGAAGCTTTCTTT	CASRARANTEAFF
-	TRBV19	TRBD1	TRBJ1-1	15	TGTGCCAGTAGTTCGTGGACAGGGGCAAACACTGAAGCTTTCTTT	CASSSWTGANTEAFF
-	TRBV5-1	-	TRBJ1-2	13	TGCGCCAGCAGCCCGGGGAATAACTATGGCTACACCTTC	CASSPGNNYGYTF
-	TRBV11-2	-	TRBJ2-7	12	TGTGCCAGCAGCTTAGGGGCTTACGAGCAGTACTTC	CASSLGAYEQYF
-	TRBV7-2	-	TRBJ2-5	14	TGTGCCAGCAGCTTAGTCGCGGGTGGAGAGACCCAGTACTTC	CASSLVAGGETQYF
-	TRBV12-5	-	TRBJ2-7	14	TGTGCTAGTGGTTTGGACAGCCGAGACTACGAGCAGTACTTC	CASGLDSRDYEQYF
-	TRBV5-1	-	TRBJ2-2	12	TGCGCCAGCAGCTTGGACTTCGGGGAGCTGTTTTTT	CASSLDFGELFF
-	TRBV27	-	TRBJ2-7	12	TGTGCCAGCAGTTCAGGGCCTGGGGAGCAGTACTTC	CASSSGPGEQYF
-	TRBV7-8	-	TRBJ2-7	11	TGTGCCAGCAGCCCAGGGATCGAGCAGTACTTC	CASSPGIEQYF